Listed below are T cell receptor beta chains from one sample, sequenced in a study of long-term antiretroviral therapy in people with HIV. Sequencing used immunoSEQ multiplex PCR; TCRdb keeps in-frame clones, though not all of them. The sample comprises about 20,000 clones, 80% of which are singletons, and about 10% rests with the top ten. The starting material was unsorted PBMCs, obtained 0.2 years after starting antiretroviral therapy. These receptors were taken from a woman aged 40 to 55 with HIV. The CDR3 runs from the conserved cysteine through the conserved F or W.

v_call,j_call,cdr3_aa
TRBV19,TRBJ1-1,CASSAGEAGVGEAFF
TRBV7-8,TRBJ1-2,CASSSGTGWGYTF
TRBV30,TRBJ1-6,CAWSFGSGPLHF
TRBV29-1,TRBJ2-5,CSVARTSGGPGETQYF
TRBV4-1,TRBJ2-7,CASSQASGAGERSYEQYF
TRBV6-1,TRBJ2-7,CASSESMAGPPYEQYF
TRBV13,TRBJ2-5,CASSLRSGVQETQYF
TRBV7-2,TRBJ1-2,CASSTQGTANYGYTF
TRBV18,TRBJ2-5,CASSPRGVEETQYF
TRBV14,TRBJ1-1,CASSQDRDGTAVTELRNTEAFF
TRBV14,TRBJ1-2,CASSPGAEIYNYGYTF
TRBV19,TRBJ1-1,CASTERGNTEAFF
TRBV2,TRBJ1-2,CASSDGEAYGYTF
TRBV19,TRBJ2-1,CASSIGGTRSFAEQFF
TRBV11-2,TRBJ2-7,CASSFTGTVKSYEQYF
TRBV29-1,TRBJ2-7,CSVGGLDYEQYF
TRBV19,TRBJ1-5,CASSIGTGRGNQPQHF
TRBV6-6,TRBJ2-7,CASSITGFPSYEQYF
TRBV4-3,TRBJ2-3,CASSQDRGGAGDTQYF
TRBV27,TRBJ1-2,CASSFLRGGDYGYTF
TRBV5-4,TRBJ2-5,CASSLWGNQETQYF
TRBV15,TRBJ1-6,CATRHTGTGFISPLHF
TRBV14,TRBJ1-2,CASSQGTHYGYTF
TRBV7-2,TRBJ2-3,CASSPGQPSTDTQYF
TRBV30,TRBJ2-3,CAANRGSTDTQYF
TRBV27,TRBJ2-1,CASVPGLGYDEQFF
TRBV4-2,TRBJ1-2,CASSQDIANYGYTF
TRBV5-5,TRBJ2-2,CASSARGFGTRLSSELFF
TRBV6-4,TRBJ1-1,CASSMSGNTEAFF
TRBV5-6,TRBJ2-7,CASSFRGEQYF
TRBV7-8,TRBJ2-7,CASSYNSHYEQYF
TRBV6-6,TRBJ2-2,CASSYSWGNTGELFF
TRBV7-9,TRBJ1-1,CASSLGETEAFF
TRBV25-1,TRBJ1-2,CASSEFGAGVRGKSGYTF
TRBV7-9,TRBJ2-5,CASSLVVDSRRETQYF
TRBV11-3,TRBJ2-2,CASSLYQHTGELFF
TRBV11-3,TRBJ2-3,CASSPQGTDTQYF
TRBV7-9,TRBJ2-7,CASSLSMTGREQYF
TRBV19,TRBJ2-7,CASSIFGRPYEQYF
TRBV7-8,TRBJ2-1,CASSLVSSGSRGNEQFF
TRBV18,TRBJ1-2,CASSPYLGDYGYTF
TRBV4-1,TRBJ1-2,CASSQEEGWDYGYTF
TRBV6-5,TRBJ1-2,CASSYGLGTPNTF
TRBV2,TRBJ1-3,CASSAFSGNTIYF
TRBV27,TRBJ1-5,CASSLGIRQPQHF
TRBV14,TRBJ2-2,CASSPRLAGVSTGELFF
TRBV6-5,TRBJ1-2,CASSPTGFLGYTF
TRBV7-9,TRBJ2-5,CASSQQETQYF
TRBV11-2,TRBJ2-7,CASSLDTRGLVSSYEQYF